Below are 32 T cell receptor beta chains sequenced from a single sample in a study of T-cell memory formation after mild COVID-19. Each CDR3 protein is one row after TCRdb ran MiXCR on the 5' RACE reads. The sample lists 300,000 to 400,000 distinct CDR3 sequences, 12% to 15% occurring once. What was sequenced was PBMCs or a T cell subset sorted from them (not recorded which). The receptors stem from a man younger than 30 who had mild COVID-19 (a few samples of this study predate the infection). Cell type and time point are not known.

The DNA for the CDR3 is TGTGCCAGCAGTATCCGGGGTTATGAGACCCAGTACTTC. It is translated as CASSIRGYETQYF. This chain joins TRBV6-5 and TRBJ2-5; the D gene is possibly TRBD2 (5 bases). The CDR3 covers 13 residues. V was clipped by 5 bases and J by 5 bases, with 12 bases between them. Germline values: CDR1 MNHEY, CDR2 SVGAGI.

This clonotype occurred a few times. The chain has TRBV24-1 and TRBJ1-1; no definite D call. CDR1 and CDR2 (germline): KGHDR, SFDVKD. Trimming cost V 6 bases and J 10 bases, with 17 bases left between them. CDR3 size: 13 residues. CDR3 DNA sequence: TGTGCCACCAGTCCGGACCGCCAGTTGGGAGCTTTCTTT. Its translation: CATSPDRQLGAFF.

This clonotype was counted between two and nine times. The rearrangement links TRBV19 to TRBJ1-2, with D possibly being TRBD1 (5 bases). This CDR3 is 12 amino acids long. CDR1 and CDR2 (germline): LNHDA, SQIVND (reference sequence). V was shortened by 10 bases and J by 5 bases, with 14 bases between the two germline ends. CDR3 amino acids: CATRDEGYGYTF. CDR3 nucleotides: TGTGCCACCAGAGACGAGGGGTATGGCTACACCTTC.

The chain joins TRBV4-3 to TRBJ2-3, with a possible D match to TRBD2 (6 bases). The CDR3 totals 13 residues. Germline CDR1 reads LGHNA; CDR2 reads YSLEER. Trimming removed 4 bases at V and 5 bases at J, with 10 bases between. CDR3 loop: CASSRRVGDTQYF. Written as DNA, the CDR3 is TGCGCCAGCAGCCGGAGGGTCGGAGATACGCAGTATTTT.

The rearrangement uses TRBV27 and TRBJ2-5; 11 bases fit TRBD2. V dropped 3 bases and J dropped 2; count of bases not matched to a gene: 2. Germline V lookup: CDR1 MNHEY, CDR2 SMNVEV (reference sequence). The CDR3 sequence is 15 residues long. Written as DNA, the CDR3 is TGTGCCAGCAGTTTTACTAGCGGGGGACAAGAGACCCAGTACTTC. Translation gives CASSFTSGGQETQYF.

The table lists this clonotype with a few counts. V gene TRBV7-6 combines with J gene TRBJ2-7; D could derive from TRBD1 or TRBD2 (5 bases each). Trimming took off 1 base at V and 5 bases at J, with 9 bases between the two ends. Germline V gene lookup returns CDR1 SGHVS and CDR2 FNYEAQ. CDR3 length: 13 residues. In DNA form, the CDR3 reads TGTGCCAGCAGCTTAGAAGGGGACCACGAGCAGTACTTC. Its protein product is CASSLEGDHEQYF. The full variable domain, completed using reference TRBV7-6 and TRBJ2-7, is GAGVSQSPRYKVTKRGQDVALRCDPISGHVSLYWYRQALGQGPEFLTYFNYEAQQDKSGLPNDRFSAERPEGSISTLTIQRTEQRDSAMYRCASSLEGDHEQYFGPGTRLTVT.

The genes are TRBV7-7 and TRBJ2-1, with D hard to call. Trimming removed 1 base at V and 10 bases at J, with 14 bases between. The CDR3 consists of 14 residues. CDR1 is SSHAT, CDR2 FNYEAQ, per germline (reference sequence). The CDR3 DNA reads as TGTGCCAGCAGCTTAGAAGGTTTCGCCACCGAGCAGTTCTTC. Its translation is CASSLEGFATEQFF.

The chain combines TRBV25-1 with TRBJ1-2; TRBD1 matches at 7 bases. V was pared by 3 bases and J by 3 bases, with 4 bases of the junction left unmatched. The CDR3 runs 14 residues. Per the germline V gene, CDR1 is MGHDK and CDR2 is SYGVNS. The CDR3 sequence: CASSEQDRDYGYTF. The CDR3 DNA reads TGTGCCAGCAGTGAGCAAGACAGGGACTATGGCTACACCTTC.

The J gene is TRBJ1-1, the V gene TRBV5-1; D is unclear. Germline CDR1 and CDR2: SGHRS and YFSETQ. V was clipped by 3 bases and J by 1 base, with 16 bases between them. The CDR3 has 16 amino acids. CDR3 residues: CASSSEVQTTNTEAFF. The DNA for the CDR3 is TGCGCCAGCAGCTCCGAAGTACAGACCACGAACACTGAAGCTTTCTTT.

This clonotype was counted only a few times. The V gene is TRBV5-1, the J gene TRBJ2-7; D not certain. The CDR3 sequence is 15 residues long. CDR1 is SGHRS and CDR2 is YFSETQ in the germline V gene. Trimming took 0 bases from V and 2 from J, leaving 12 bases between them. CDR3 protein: CASSLDLRSPYEQYF. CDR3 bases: TGCGCCAGCAGCTTGGACCTGAGATCCCCCTACGAGCAGTACTTC.

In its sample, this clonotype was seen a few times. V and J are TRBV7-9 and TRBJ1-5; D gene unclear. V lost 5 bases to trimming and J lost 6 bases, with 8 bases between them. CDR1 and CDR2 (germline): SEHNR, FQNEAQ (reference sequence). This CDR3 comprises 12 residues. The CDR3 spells CASSPGGQPQHF. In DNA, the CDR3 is TGTGCCAGCAGCCCCGGTGGTCAGCCCCAGCATTTT.

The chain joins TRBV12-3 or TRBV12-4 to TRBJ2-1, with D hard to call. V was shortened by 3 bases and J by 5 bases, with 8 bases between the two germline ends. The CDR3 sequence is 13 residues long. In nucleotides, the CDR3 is TGTGCCAGCAGTTTTGTGGGGAACAATGAGCAGTTCTTC. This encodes CASSFVGNNEQFF.

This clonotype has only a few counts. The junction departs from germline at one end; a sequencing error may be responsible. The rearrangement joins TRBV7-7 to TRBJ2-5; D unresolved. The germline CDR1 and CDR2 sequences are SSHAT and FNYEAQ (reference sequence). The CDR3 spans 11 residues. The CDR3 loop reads CASSLGRAQYF. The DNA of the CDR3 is TGTGCTAGCAGCTTAGGTCGGGCCCAGTACTTC. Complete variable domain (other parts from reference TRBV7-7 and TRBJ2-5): GAGVSQSPRYKVTKRGQDVTLRCDPISSHATLYWYQQALGQGPEFLTYFNYEAQPDKSGLPSDRFSAERPEGSISTLTIQRTEQRDSAMYRCASSLGRAQYFGPGTRLLVL.

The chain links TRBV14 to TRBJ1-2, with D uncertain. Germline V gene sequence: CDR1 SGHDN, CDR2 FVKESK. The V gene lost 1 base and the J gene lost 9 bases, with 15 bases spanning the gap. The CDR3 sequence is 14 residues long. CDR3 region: CASSQVSGSGRYTF. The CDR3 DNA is TGTGCCAGCAGCCAAGTTTCGGGGTCGGGCCGCTACACCTTC. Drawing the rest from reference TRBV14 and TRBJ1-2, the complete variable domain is EAGVTQFPSHSVIEKGQTVTLRCDPISGHDNLYWYRRVMGKEIKFLLHFVKESKQDESGMPNNRFLAERTGGTYSTLKVQPAELEDSGVYFCASSQVSGSGRYTFGSGTRLTVV.

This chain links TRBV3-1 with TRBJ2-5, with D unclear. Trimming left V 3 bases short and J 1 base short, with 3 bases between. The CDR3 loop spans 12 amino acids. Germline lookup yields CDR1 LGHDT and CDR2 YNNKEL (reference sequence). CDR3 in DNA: TGTGCCAGCAGCCAGCTCCAAGAGACCCAGTACTTC. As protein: CASSQLQETQYF.

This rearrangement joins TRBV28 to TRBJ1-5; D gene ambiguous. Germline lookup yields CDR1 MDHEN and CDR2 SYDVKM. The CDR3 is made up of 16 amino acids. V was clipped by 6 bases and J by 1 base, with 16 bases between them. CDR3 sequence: CASSYGPEGSNQPQHF. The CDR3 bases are TGTGCCAGCAGCTACGGGCCGGAGGGAAGCAATCAGCCCCAGCATTTT.

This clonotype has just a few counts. Here the CDR3 reads CASSSSYSYEQYF. The CDR3 DNA follows: TGTGCCAGCAGCTCTTCCTATTCCTACGAGCAGTACTTC. The chain links TRBV7-2 to TRBJ2-7; D is uncertain. V lost 4 bases to trimming and J lost 1 base, with 8 bases between them. Germline loops: CDR1 SGHTA, CDR2 FQGNSA. The CDR3 spans 13 residues.

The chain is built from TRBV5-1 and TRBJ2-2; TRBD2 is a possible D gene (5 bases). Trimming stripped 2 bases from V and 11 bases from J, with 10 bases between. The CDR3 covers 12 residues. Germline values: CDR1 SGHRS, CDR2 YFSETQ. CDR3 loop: CASSFTGRELFF. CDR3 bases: TGCGCCAGCAGCTTCACGGGAAGAGAGCTGTTTTTT.

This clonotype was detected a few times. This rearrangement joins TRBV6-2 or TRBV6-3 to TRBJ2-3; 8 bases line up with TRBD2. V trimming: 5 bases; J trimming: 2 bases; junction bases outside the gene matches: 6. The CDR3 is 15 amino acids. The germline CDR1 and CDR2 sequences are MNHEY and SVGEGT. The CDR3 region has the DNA TGTGCCAGCAGTCTCATAGCGGGGAACACAGATACGCAGTATTTT. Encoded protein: CASSLIAGNTDTQYF.

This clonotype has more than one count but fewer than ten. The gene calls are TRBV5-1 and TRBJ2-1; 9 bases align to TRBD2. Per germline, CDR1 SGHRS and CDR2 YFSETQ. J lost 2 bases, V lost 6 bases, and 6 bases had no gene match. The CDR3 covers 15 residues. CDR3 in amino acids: CASTYLAGTYNEQFF. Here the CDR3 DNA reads TGCGCCAGCACCTATCTAGCGGGGACCTACAATGAGCAGTTCTTC.

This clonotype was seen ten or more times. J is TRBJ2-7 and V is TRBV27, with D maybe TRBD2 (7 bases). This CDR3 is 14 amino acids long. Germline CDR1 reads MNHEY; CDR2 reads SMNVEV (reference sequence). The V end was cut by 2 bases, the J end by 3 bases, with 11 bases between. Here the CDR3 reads CASSLRGAGYEQYV. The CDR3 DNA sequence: TGTGCCAGCAGTTTACGGGGGGCTGGCTACGAGCAGTACGTC.

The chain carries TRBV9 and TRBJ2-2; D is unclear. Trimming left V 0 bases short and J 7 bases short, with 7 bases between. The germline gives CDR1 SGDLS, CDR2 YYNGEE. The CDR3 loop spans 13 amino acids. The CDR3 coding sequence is TGTGCCAGCAGCGTAGGGTTCAGCGGGGAGCTGTTTTTT. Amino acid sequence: CASSVGFSGELFF.

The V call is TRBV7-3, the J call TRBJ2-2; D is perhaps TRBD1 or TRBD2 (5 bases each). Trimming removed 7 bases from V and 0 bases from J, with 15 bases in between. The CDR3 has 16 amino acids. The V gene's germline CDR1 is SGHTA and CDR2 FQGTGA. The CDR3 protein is CASKLAGTANTGELFF. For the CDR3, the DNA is TGTGCCAGCAAGTTAGCCGGGACGGCGAACACCGGGGAGCTGTTTTTT. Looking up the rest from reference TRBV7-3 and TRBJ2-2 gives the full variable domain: GAGVSQTPSNKVTEKGKYVELRCDPISGHTALYWYRQSLGQGPEFLIYFQGTGAADDSGLPNDRFFAVRPEGSVSTLKIQRTERGDSAVYLCASKLAGTANTGELFFGEGSRLTVL.

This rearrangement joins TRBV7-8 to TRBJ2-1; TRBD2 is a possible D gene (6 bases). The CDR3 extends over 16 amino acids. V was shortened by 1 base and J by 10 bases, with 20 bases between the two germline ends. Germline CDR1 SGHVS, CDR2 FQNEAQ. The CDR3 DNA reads TGTGCCAGCAGCTTAGGGGGGAAGCTAGCGTTGGGCGAGCAGTTCTTC. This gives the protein CASSLGGKLALGEQFF.

CDR3 sequence reads: CASSVEGLANTDTQYF. For the CDR3, the DNA is TGTGCCAGCAGCGTAGAAGGACTAGCGAACACAGATACGCAGTATTTT. The rearrangement links TRBV9 to TRBJ2-3, with TRBD2 matching 9 bases. The CDR3 sequence is 16 residues long. CDR1 is SGDLS, CDR2 YYNGEE, per germline. The V gene end was trimmed by 0 bases and the J gene end by 2 bases; junction bases not matched to a gene: 4.

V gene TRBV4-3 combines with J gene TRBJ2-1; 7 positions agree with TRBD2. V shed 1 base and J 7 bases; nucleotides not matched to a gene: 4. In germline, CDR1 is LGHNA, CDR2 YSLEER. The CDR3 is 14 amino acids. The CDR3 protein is CASSQGDYENEQFF. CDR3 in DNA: TGCGCCAGCAGCCAAGGGGACTACGAGAATGAGCAGTTCTTC.

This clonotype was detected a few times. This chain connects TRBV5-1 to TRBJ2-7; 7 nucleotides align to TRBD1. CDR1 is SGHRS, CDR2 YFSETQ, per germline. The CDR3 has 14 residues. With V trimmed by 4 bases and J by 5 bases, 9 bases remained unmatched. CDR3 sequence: CASSTNRGEDEQYF. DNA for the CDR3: TGCGCCAGCAGCACAAACAGGGGAGAGGACGAGCAGTACTTC.

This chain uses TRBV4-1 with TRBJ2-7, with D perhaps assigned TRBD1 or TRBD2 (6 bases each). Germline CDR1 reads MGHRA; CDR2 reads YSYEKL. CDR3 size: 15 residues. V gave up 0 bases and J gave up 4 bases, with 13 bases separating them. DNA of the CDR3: TGCGCCAGCAGCCAAGACAGGGGAGGCGGTTACGAGCAGTACGTC. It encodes CASSQDRGGGYEQYV.

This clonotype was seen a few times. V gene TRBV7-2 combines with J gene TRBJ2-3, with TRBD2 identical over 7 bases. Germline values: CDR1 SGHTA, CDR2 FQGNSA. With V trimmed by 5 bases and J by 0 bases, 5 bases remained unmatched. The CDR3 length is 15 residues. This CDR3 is CASSPMGGSTDTQYF. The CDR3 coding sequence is TGTGCCAGCAGCCCGATGGGGGGGAGCACAGATACGCAGTATTTT.

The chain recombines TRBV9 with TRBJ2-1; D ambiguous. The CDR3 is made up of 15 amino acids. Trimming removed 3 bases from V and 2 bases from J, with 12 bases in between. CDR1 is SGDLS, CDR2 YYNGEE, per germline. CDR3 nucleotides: TGTGCCAGCAGCGGGGCCGAAACGACCTACAATGAGCAGTTCTTC. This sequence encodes CASSGAETTYNEQFF.

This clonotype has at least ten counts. The CDR3: CSARDGLGGSHEQYF. DNA of the CDR3: TGCAGTGCTAGAGATGGCCTGGGGGGAAGCCACGAGCAGTACTTC. The V call is TRBV20-1, the J call TRBJ2-7, with D maybe TRBD2 (6 bases). The V and J ends lost 0 bases and 5 bases respectively, with 17 bases between them. The CDR3 contains 15 residues. Per the germline V gene, CDR1 is DFQATT and CDR2 is SNEGSKA (reference sequence).

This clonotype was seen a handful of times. CDR3 loop: CASSDRGGSGEQYF. The CDR3, as DNA: TGCGCCAGTTCGGACAGGGGGGGATCGGGCGAGCAGTACTTC. This sequence joins TRBV5-1 and TRBJ2-7, with 10 nucleotides matching TRBD1. The CDR3 runs 14 residues. V lost 8 bases to trimming and J lost 6 bases; unmatched junction nucleotides: 11. Germline V gene sequence: CDR1 SGHRS, CDR2 YFSETQ.